This T cell receptor beta chain was sequenced during a study of T cell changes during pregnancy in multiple sclerosis. V shed 0 bases and J 7 bases; nucleotides not matched to a gene: 6. From germline, CDR1 is LGHNA and CDR2 YNFKEQ. There are 16 residues in the CDR3. The data were produced by immunoSEQ multiplex PCR, yet TCRdb's version contains in-frame clones alone and is incomplete. The table lists 50,000 or so clones, 85% to 95% of them singletons. The rearrangement links TRBV4-2 to TRBJ1-2; 12 bases are a match to TRBD1. The sample was CD4+ T cells from peripheral blood mononuclear cells, taken in the third trimester of pregnancy. This sequence originates from a female donor with multiple sclerosis, enrolled in a pregnancy study. The CDR3 DNA reads TGTGCCAGCAGCCAAGATTGGGACAGGGGGCTTTTTGGCTACACCTTC. This encodes CASSQDWDRGLFGYTF.